These 24 T cell receptor beta chains were sequenced from one sample in a study of shared clonotypes between healthy human individuals. Here immunoSEQ multiplex PCR was the method, and the copy in TCRdb shows in-frame clones only, minus some. The top ten hold more than 0.5% of the sample, which has some 1,100,000 clones, around 78% seen once. Material for sequencing was memory CD4+ T cells from PBMCs. Noted subset: CD45RA-negative fraction. These receptors originate from a man in his late teens or twenties in good health. Some clones in this sample may be carry-over from other donors' samples.

This clone was observed a single time. The rearrangement uses TRBV28 and TRBJ2-1; no reliable D call. The germline CDR1 and CDR2 sequences are MDHEN and SYDVKM. This CDR3 is built from 13 residues. The V gene lost 8 bases and the J gene lost 2 bases, with 10 bases spanning the gap. The CDR3 reads CASGDQAYNEQFF. The CDR3 DNA reads TGTGCCAGCGGAGACCAAGCCTACAATGAGCAGTTCTTC.

This rearrangement joins TRBV7-9 to TRBJ2-7; D unresolved. Deletions cut 2 bases from V and 3 bases from J, with 11 bases between. The CDR3 consists of 14 residues. Germline V gene sequence: CDR1 SEHNR, CDR2 FQNEAQ (reference sequence). The CDR3 coding sequence is TGTGCCAGCAGCTTAAAAAGGGCAGACTACGAGCAGTACTTC. Translation gives CASSLKRADYEQYF.

The rearrangement uses TRBV4-1 and TRBJ2-3, with D perhaps TRBD2 (6 bases). CDR1 and CDR2 (germline): MGHRA, YSYEKL. The germline V and J ends were trimmed by 2 bases and 3 bases, with 18 bases remaining between them. There are 17 residues in the CDR3. CDR3 sequence (DNA): TGCGCCAGCAGCCAAAGAGACGGGGGAGAGGGGACAGATACGCAGTATTTT. The encoded protein is CASSQRDGGEGTDTQYF.

This clone was seen once. The chain is built from TRBV28 and TRBJ2-5; 11 bases line up with TRBD1. Germline CDR1 and CDR2: MDHEN and SYDVKM. V shed 6 bases, J shed 1 base, and the junction held 4 bases outside the gene matches. CDR3 length: 15 residues. The CDR3 region is CASRRDRGSQETQYF. CDR3 in DNA: TGTGCCAGCAGGCGGGACAGGGGGAGCCAAGAGACCCAGTACTTC.

A few counts support this clone. This chain connects TRBV2 to TRBJ1-5, with D uncertain. This CDR3 has 14 amino acids. V dropped 8 bases and J dropped 1 base, with 12 bases sitting between them. Germline CDR1 is SNHLY and CDR2 is FYNNEI. As DNA, the CDR3 is TGTGCCAGCGTTAGGACGGTGAGCAATCAGCCCCAGCATTTT. Encoded protein: CASVRTVSNQPQHF.

As concerns this clone: One junction end does not reproduce the germline sequence, and a read error may be involved. The chain couples TRBV27 to TRBJ2-1; D unresolved. Germline V gives CDR1 MNHEY, CDR2 SMNVEV (reference sequence). CDR3 length equals 13 residues. In DNA, the CDR3 is TGTGCCAGCACTTTAGTAACCTACAATGAGCAGTTCTTC. It translates to CASTLVTYNEQFF.

The genes are TRBV6-5 and TRBJ1-3; D not certain. Per the germline V gene, CDR1 is MNHEY and CDR2 is SVGAGI. The CDR3 runs 14 residues. Trimming removed 4 bases at V and 1 base at J, with 8 bases between. The CDR3 nucleotides read TGTGCCAGCAGTTTCTCCGATTCTGGAAACACCATATATTTT. Protein sequence: CASSFSDSGNTIYF.

This clone was seen only a few times. Distinct nucleotide sequences in the sample also encode this CDR3. The rearrangement links TRBV21-1 to TRBJ1-1; whether TRBD1, the table's D call, matches the DNA was not checked. TRBV21-1 is marked as a pseudogene. The CDR3 runs 14 residues. CDR3 in DNA: TGTGCCAGCAGCGCCCGGGACAGGTTATGTGAAGCTTTCTTT. Protein product: CASSARDRLCEAFF.

About this clone: This sequence may be a read error, since a much larger clone differs from it by one base. This chain joins TRBV7-6 and TRBJ1-1; D might be TRBD1 (6 bases). Germline-derived CDR1 and CDR2 are SGHVS and FNYEAQ. The CDR3 totals 14 residues. V dropped 1 base and J dropped 2 bases, with 8 bases sitting between them. The CDR3 sequence is CASSLVQGNTEAFF. As DNA, the CDR3 is TGTGCCAGCAGCTTAGTACAGGGTAACACTGAAGCTTTCTTT.

About this clone itself: Within the sample, other DNA sequences also encode this same CDR3. This chain connects TRBV2 to TRBJ2-7; D is possibly TRBD2 (5 bases). Germline V CDR1 and CDR2: SNHLY, FYNNEI. The length of the CDR3 is 12 residues. Trimming took off 6 bases at V and 3 bases at J, with 9 bases between the two ends. The DNA for the CDR3 is TGTGCCAGCAGGGTGGACTTCTACGAGCAGTACTTC. This sequence encodes CASRVDFYEQYF.

V is TRBV5-4 and J is TRBJ2-1, with a tentative D call TRBD2 (6 bases). V lost 4 bases to trimming and J lost 2 bases, with 13 bases between them. The CDR3 covers 15 residues. CDR1 and CDR2 (germline): SGHNT, YYREEE (reference sequence). The CDR3 here is CASSRGGVPYNEQFF. The CDR3 DNA follows: TGTGCCAGCAGCCGCGGCGGGGTCCCCTACAATGAGCAGTTCTTC.

The chain joins TRBV28 to TRBJ2-7; weak D call: TRBD2 (6 bases). CDR3 length: 16 amino acids. Trimming took off 6 bases at V and 2 bases at J, with 20 bases between the two ends. The germline gives CDR1 MDHEN, CDR2 SYDVKM. Here the CDR3 reads CASRSRGFLGTYEQYF. Written as DNA, the CDR3 is TGTGCCAGCAGGTCACGGGGGTTCCTCGGGACCTACGAGCAGTACTTC.

The chain couples TRBV9 to TRBJ2-1; D may be TRBD2 (5 bases). CDR1 SGDLS and CDR2 YYNGEE come from the germline V gene. V shed 2 bases and J shed 6 bases, with 15 bases lying between them. This CDR3 has 15 amino acids. CDR3 amino acids: CASSVRAPSGNEQFF. CDR3 nucleotides: TGTGCCAGCAGCGTGAGGGCACCGTCGGGCAATGAGCAGTTCTTC.

The chain joins TRBV5-6 to TRBJ2-1; D is undetermined. Trimming left V 0 bases short and J 1 base short, with 8 bases between. This CDR3 spans 15 amino acids. Germline V CDR1 and CDR2: SGHDT, YYEEEE. For the CDR3, the DNA is TGTGCCAGCAGCTTGGGACTCCAGTCCTACAATGAGCAGTTCTTC. Translated: CASSLGLQSYNEQFF.

Concerning this clone: The same CDR3 also results from other DNA sequences found in this sample. J is TRBJ2-3 and V is TRBV20-1, with no clear D. From germline, CDR1 is DFQATT and CDR2 SNEGSKA (reference sequence). This CDR3 contains 11 residues. Between the trimmed V and J ends, which lost 3 bases and 6 bases, there was a span of 7 bases. The CDR3: CSARVGDTQYF. In DNA, the CDR3 is TGCAGTGCTAGGGTCGGCGATACGCAGTATTTT.

The V gene is TRBV28, the J gene TRBJ1-1, with D perhaps matching TRBD1 (6 bases). Trimming left V 4 bases short and J 4 bases short, with 13 bases between. Germline lookup yields CDR1 MDHEN and CDR2 SYDVKM. The CDR3 is 14 amino acids. CDR3: CASSSQGLGTEAFF. The CDR3 DNA reads TGTGCCAGCAGTTCACAGGGTTTGGGCACTGAAGCTTTCTTT.

V and J are TRBV5-1 and TRBJ2-1, with no clear D. This CDR3 contains 15 residues. Per the germline V gene, CDR1 is SGHRS and CDR2 is YFSETQ. V gave up 0 bases and J gave up 4 bases, with 11 bases separating them. The CDR3 is CASSLALPIYNEQFF. CDR3 DNA sequence: TGCGCCAGCAGCTTGGCCCTTCCCATATACAATGAGCAGTTCTTC.

As regards this clone: A far larger clone is just one base off, so this is likely a read error. The gene calls are TRBV29-1 and TRBJ1-1; D might be TRBD1 (5 bases). CDR1 and CDR2 from the germline V gene are SQVTM and ANQGSEA. Trimming removed 4 bases at V and 0 bases at J, with 15 bases between. This CDR3 has 15 amino acids. CDR3 DNA sequence: TGCAGCGTTGTGGACGGGTGGGGGATGAACACTGAAGCTTTCTTT. Protein: CSVVDGWGMNTEAFF.

The chain joins TRBV28 to TRBJ2-2, with a possible D match to TRBD2 (5 bases). The CDR3 covers 15 residues. Germline CDR1 is MDHEN and CDR2 is SYDVKM. V was trimmed by 4 bases and J by 5 bases, leaving 14 bases between them. For the CDR3, the DNA is TGTGCCAGCAGTTATACTAGAATTGGAACCGGGGAGCTGTTTTTT. It encodes CASSYTRIGTGELFF.

This sequence joins TRBV9 and TRBJ2-3; D is possibly TRBD1 (6 bases). This CDR3 is built from 14 residues. V lost 4 bases, J lost 8 bases, and 17 bases lay in between. Germline CDR1 reads SGDLS; CDR2 reads YYNGEE. CDR3 DNA: TGTGCCAGCAGCTACAAGCCGACGGACAGTACGCAGTATTTT. Translation gives CASSYKPTDSTQYF.

The chain joins TRBV25-1 to TRBJ2-5; tentative D call: TRBD1 (6 bases). The last part of the DNA fits TRBJ2-7 better; the J call may be wrong. CDR3 length equals 15 residues. Per the germline V gene, CDR1 is MGHDK and CDR2 is SYGVNS. The CDR3 is CASSESPDSLYEQYF. In DNA form, the CDR3 reads TGTGCCAGCAGTGAAAGTCCGGACAGCCTCTACGAGCAGTACTTC.

This clone was seen a handful of times. V and J are TRBV28 and TRBJ1-5; possible D gene TRBD1, 5 bases. From germline, CDR1 is MDHEN and CDR2 SYDVKM. V shed 3 bases and J shed 0 bases, with 12 bases lying between them. The CDR3 contains 16 residues. DNA of the CDR3: TGTGCCAGCAGTTTTTACGACAGTCATAGCAATCAGCCCCAGCATTTT. This encodes CASSFYDSHSNQPQHF.

The chain combines TRBV29-1 with TRBJ2-7; 8 nucleotides agree with TRBD1. The germline gives CDR1 SQVTM, CDR2 ANQGSEA. V lost 4 bases and J lost 6; bases outside the gene matches: 11. The CDR3 loop spans 14 amino acids. DNA for the CDR3: TGCAGCGTTGTTGGTCGGCAGGGGGCGGGCGAGCAGTACTTC. It is translated as CSVVGRQGAGEQYF.

V usage is TRBV7-8 and J usage is TRBJ1-5; maybe TRBD1 (6 bases). Trimming took 5 bases from V and 5 from J, leaving 16 bases between them. The V gene's germline CDR1 is SGHVS and CDR2 FQNEAQ. The CDR3 is made up of 15 amino acids. The CDR3 sequence: CASSPRWGQDQPQHF. CDR3 DNA sequence: TGTGCCAGCAGCCCTAGGTGGGGACAAGATCAGCCCCAGCATTTT.